A selection of T cell receptor beta chains follows, all from one sample in a study of T cells after yellow fever vaccination. TCRdb re-derived calls from the 5' RACE reads in MiXCR, one entry per CDR3 protein. The sample includes about 130,000 distinct CDR3 sequences, 6% to 8% of them seen just once. Sample: CD4+ T cells sorted from PBMCs, taken around 10 days after the first yellow fever vaccination. Source of these receptors: a young man who received the YFV17D yellow fever vaccine. CDR3s include the opening cysteine and the closing phenylalanine or tryptophan. The D gene is left open where the match is weak. Where a row states a size, it is once, few, many or the class of an expanded clone; other rows omit it.

D	V	J	size	CDR3	DNA
.	TRBV12-3/TRBV12-4	TRBJ1-1	many	CASSLGGRDTEAFF	TGTGCCAGCAGTTTGGGGGGTCGGGACACTGAAGCTTTCTTT
TRBD2	TRBV5-1	TRBJ2-3	many	CASTPSGGPTDTQYF	TGCGCCAGCACCCCTAGCGGGGGGCCCACAGATACGCAGTATTTT
.	TRBV9	TRBJ1-3	many	CASSVDVGNTIYF	TGTGCCAGCAGCGTAGATGTTGGAAACACCATATATTTT
.	TRBV21-1	TRBJ1-2	many	CASWFEINYGYTF	TGTGCCAGCTGGTTCGAGATAAACTATGGCTACACCTTC
TRBD1	TRBV5-1	TRBJ2-2	many	CASSTGQGTGELFF	TGCGCCAGCAGCACGGGACAGGGCACCGGGGAGCTGTTTTTT
.	TRBV29-1	TRBJ1-1	many	CSAQHRADTEAFF	TGCAGCGCCCAACACAGGGCGGACACTGAAGCTTTCTTT
TRBD2	TRBV2	TRBJ2-7	many	CASSERGLAGGTQYF	TGTGCCAGCAGTGAACGGGGACTAGCGGGGGGTACGCAGTACTTC
.	TRBV7-2	TRBJ2-7	few	CASSLGFWEQYF	TGTGCCAGCAGCTTAGGGTTTTGGGAGCAGTACTTC
TRBD2	TRBV7-2	TRBJ2-1	many	CASSPSGGAAREQFF	TGTGCCAGCAGCCCAAGCGGGGGGGCAGCAAGAGAGCAGTTCTTC
.	TRBV7-2	TRBJ2-7	many	CASSLTPRDEQYF	TGTGCCAGCAGCTTAACCCCCAGGGACGAGCAGTACTTC
TRBD1	TRBV6-2/TRBV6-3	TRBJ1-5	.	CASSTRTGSSNQPQHF	TGTGCCAGCAGTACTCGGACAGGGTCAAGCAATCAGCCCCAGCATTTT
TRBD2	TRBV6-2/TRBV6-3	TRBJ2-1	many	CASSYRVAGGRGEQFF	TGTGCCAGCAGTTACAGGGTAGCGGGGGGCAGGGGTGAGCAGTTCTTC
.	TRBV7-9	TRBJ1-2	.	CASRSGRDYGYTF	TGTGCCAGCAGGTCCGGGAGGGACTATGGCTACACCTTC
TRBD1	TRBV7-2	TRBJ1-5	many	CASSSRQGNQPQHF	TGTGCCAGCAGCTCTAGACAGGGTAATCAGCCCCAGCATTTT
.	TRBV7-2	TRBJ2-4	.	CASSLPPAGRKNIQYF	TGTGCCAGCAGCTTACCCCCAGCAGGGAGAAAAAACATTCAGTACTTC
.	TRBV12-3/TRBV12-4	TRBJ1-1	many	CASSGSGTRGTEAFF	TGTGCCAGCAGTGGATCCGGGACAAGGGGGACTGAAGCTTTCTTT
.	TRBV12-3/TRBV12-4	TRBJ2-1	many	CASSKTPGWVAQFF	TGTGCCAGCAGTAAAACCCCGGGGTGGGTCGCGCAGTTCTTC
.	TRBV9	TRBJ1-3	many	CASSPRPGEAGNTIYF	TGTGCCAGCAGCCCCCGCCCGGGGGAAGCTGGAAACACCATATATTTT
.	TRBV3-1	TRBJ1-1	many	CASSQDRGQVNTEAFF	TGTGCCAGCAGCCAAGATCGGGGGCAGGTTAACACTGAAGCTTTCTTT
TRBD1	TRBV5-4	TRBJ2-2	once	CVARGQGAYTGELFF	TGTGTCGCCCGGGGGCAGGGGGCATACACCGGGGAGCTGTTTTTT
TRBD1	TRBV7-9	TRBJ1-4	many	CASRDNRGNEKLFF	TGTGCCAGCAGAGATAACAGGGGTAATGAAAAACTGTTTTTT
TRBD2	TRBV7-2	TRBJ2-1	many	CASSFSLAGGIEQFF	TGTGCCAGCAGCTTCAGCTTAGCGGGGGGGATAGAGCAGTTCTTC
.	TRBV12-3/TRBV12-4	TRBJ2-3	many	CASSLGSGDTQYF	TGTGCCAGCAGTCTGGGATCTGGGGATACGCAGTATTTT
TRBD2	TRBV12-3/TRBV12-4	TRBJ2-3	many	CASSLVLAGGADTQYF	TGTGCCAGCAGTTTAGTTCTAGCGGGGGGTGCAGATACGCAGTATTTT
.	TRBV3-1	TRBJ2-5	.	CASSHEGAQSWETQYF	TGTGCCAGCAGCCACGAGGGCGCGCAGAGTTGGGAGACCCAGTACTTC
.	TRBV7-9	TRBJ1-6	many	CASSWTDNSPLHF	TGTGCCAGCAGCTGGACAGATAATTCACCCCTCCACTTT
.	TRBV10-2	TRBJ2-3	many	CASSQSSDTQYF	TGCGCCAGTAGTCAGAGTTCAGATACGCAGTATTTT
TRBD2	TRBV12-3/TRBV12-4	TRBJ2-3	many	CASSRLAGWVADTQYF	TGTGCCAGCAGCCGACTAGCGGGGTGGGTTGCAGATACGCAGTATTTT
TRBD1	TRBV20-1	TRBJ2-1	.	CSALTGTGAYNEQFF	TGCAGTGCTCTAACCGGGACAGGGGCGTACAATGAGCAGTTCTTC
TRBD1	TRBV7-9	TRBJ2-7	.	CASSGPRQGPQYF	TGTGCCAGCAGCGGACCCCGACAGGGGCCACAGTACTTC
.	TRBV11-2	TRBJ1-2	many	CASSLVQSGGYTF	TGTGCCAGCAGCTTAGTCCAGTCTGGAGGCTACACCTTC
.	TRBV7-9	TRBJ1-5	many	CASSLVGNQPQHF	TGTGCCAGCAGCTTAGTGGGGAATCAGCCCCAGCATTTT
TRBD1	TRBV5-1	TRBJ1-1	many	CASSNQGADEAFF	TGCGCCAGCAGCAATCAGGGGGCGGATGAAGCTTTCTTT
TRBD2	TRBV29-1	TRBJ2-3	many	CSVETSSADTQYF	TGCAGCGTTGAGACTAGCTCGGCGGATACGCAGTATTTT
.	TRBV5-1	TRBJ1-4	many	CASSFSGDEKLFF	TGCGCCAGCAGCTTCTCGGGGGATGAAAAACTGTTTTTT
.	TRBV7-3	TRBJ2-2	many	CASSQFPGELFF	TGTGCCAGCAGCCAGTTCCCCGGGGAGCTGTTTTTT
.	TRBV4-2	TRBJ2-3	many	CASRGTEGSATDTQYF	TGTGCCAGCAGGGGGACGGAGGGATCCGCGACAGATACGCAGTATTTT
TRBD1	TRBV5-1	TRBJ2-5	many	CASSLQGAGETQYF	TGCGCCAGCAGCTTGCAGGGGGCAGGTGAGACCCAGTACTTC
.	TRBV20-1	TRBJ1-3	many	CSASANGNTIYF	TGCAGTGCTAGCGCGAATGGAAACACCATATATTTT
TRBD2	TRBV6-1	TRBJ2-7	many	CASSTTSGEYEQYF	TGTGCCAGCAGCACCACTAGCGGGGAGTACGAGCAGTACTTC
.	TRBV5-1	TRBJ2-5	many	CASSLTNQETQYF	TGCGCCAGCAGCCTGACAAACCAAGAGACCCAGTACTTC
TRBD1	TRBV5-6	TRBJ1-2	few	CASSRPQGARGYTF	TGTGCCAGCAGCAGACCACAGGGGGCGAGGGGCTACACCTTC
TRBD1	TRBV5-1	TRBJ1-5	many	CASSLGDRGSNQPQHF	TGCGCCAGCAGCTTGGGGGACAGGGGTAGCAATCAGCCCCAGCATTTT
.	TRBV16	TRBJ1-1	many	CASSQRTRLGTEAFF	TGTGCCAGCAGCCAGCGGACACGTCTAGGGACTGAAGCTTTCTTT
.	TRBV6-1	TRBJ1-5	.	CASKDFTKPIQPQHF	TGTGCCAGCAAGGACTTCACTAAACCCATCCAGCCCCAGCATTTT
TRBD2	TRBV4-2	TRBJ2-3	few	CASSQDLVRGTTDTQYF	TGTGCCAGCAGCCAAGATCTTGTGCGGGGGACCACAGATACGCAGTATTTT
.	TRBV6-5	TRBJ1-1	many	CASSYGRTMNTEAFF	TGTGCCAGCAGTTACGGGAGGACAATGAACACTGAAGCTTTCTTT
.	TRBV9	TRBJ2-3	many	CASSVASSLSDTQYF	TGTGCCAGCAGCGTGGCTAGCTCCTTATCGGATACGCAGTATTTT
.	TRBV4-1	TRBJ1-4	.	CASMTPRDNEKLFF	TGCGCCAGCATGACTCCCCGGGATAATGAAAAACTGTTTTTT
TRBD1	TRBV7-9	TRBJ1-1	many	CASSLGTGGSAFF	TGTGCCAGCAGCTTAGGTACAGGGGGCTCGGCTTTCTTT
.	TRBV10-3	TRBJ2-1	many	CAISLATPSYNEQFF	TGTGCCATCAGTTTGGCTACGCCCTCCTACAATGAGCAGTTCTTC
.	TRBV12-3/TRBV12-4	TRBJ2-2	many	CASSSLVGELFF	TGTGCCAGCAGTTCCCTGGTCGGGGAGCTGTTTTTT
.	TRBV4-1	TRBJ1-2	many	CASSQVGAHGFGYTF	TGCGCCAGCAGCCAAGTGGGTGCCCACGGGTTTGGCTACACCTTC
TRBD1	TRBV10-3	TRBJ2-5	many	CAISESKSADRHGTQYF	TGTGCCATCAGTGAGTCGAAAAGCGCGGACAGGCATGGGACCCAGTACTTC
.	TRBV7-9	TRBJ1-2	many	CASSSTENYGYTF	TGTGCCAGCAGCTCGACTGAGAACTATGGCTACACCTTC